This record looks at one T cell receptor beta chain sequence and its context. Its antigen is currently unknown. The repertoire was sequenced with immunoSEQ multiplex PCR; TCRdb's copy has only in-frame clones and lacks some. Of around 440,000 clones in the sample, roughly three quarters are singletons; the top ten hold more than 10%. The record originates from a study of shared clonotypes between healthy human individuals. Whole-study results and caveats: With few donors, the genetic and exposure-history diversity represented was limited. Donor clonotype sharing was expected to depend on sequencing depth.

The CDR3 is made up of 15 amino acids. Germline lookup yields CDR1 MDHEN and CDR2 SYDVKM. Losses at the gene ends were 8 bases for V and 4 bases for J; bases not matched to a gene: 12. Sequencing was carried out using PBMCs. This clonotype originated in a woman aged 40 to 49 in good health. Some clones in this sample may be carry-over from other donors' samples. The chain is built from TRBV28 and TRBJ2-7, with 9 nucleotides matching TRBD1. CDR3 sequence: CASHSHGTGLYEQYF. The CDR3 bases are TGTGCCAGCCACTCTCACGGGACAGGGTTGTACGAGCAGTACTTC.